The 20 T cell receptor beta chains presented below share a single source sample, sequenced in a study of T cells in women clearing cervical HPV infection. Libraries were prepared by immunoSEQ multiplex PCR; TCRdb keeps only in-frame clonotypes and omits some of them. The table for this sample gives over 30,000 clones. Sequenced input: blood buffy coat. The receptors were sampled from a woman aged 18-70 years with a cervical HPV16 infection that either progressed to CIN3+ or cleared (not recorded which).

Comment on this clone: The CDR3 end falls 3 residues outside the read, so it is completed with the germline J gene. The V and J genes are TRBV19 and TRBJ1-2, with 9 bases identical to TRBD1. The CDR3 runs 16 residues. Germline-derived CDR1 and CDR2 are LNHDA and SQIVND (reference sequence). The sequenced part of the CDR3 DNA is TGTGCCAGTAGCGATAGTACGGGACAGGGCCTTATGGAC. This codes for CASSDSTGQGLMD. In full, the CDR3 is CASSDSTGQGLMDYTF.

As regards this clone: The CDR3 end is not reached by the read, which stops 3 residues before it; the germline J gene fills it in. This rearrangement joins TRBV5-4 to TRBJ2-7, with 11 bases fitting TRBD1. CDR1 SGHNT and CDR2 YYREEE come from the germline V gene (reference sequence). The CDR3 length is 15 residues. The V gene end was trimmed by 4 bases and the J gene end by 3 bases; junction bases not matched to a gene: 6. CDR3 DNA, as far as it was read: TGTGCCAGCAGCCGGGGACAGGGGGTGGGCTACGAG. This sequence encodes CASSRGQGVGYE. The entire CDR3 protein reads CASSRGQGVGYEQYF.

In the case of this clone: The read falls 3 residues short of the CDR3 end, and the missing part is taken from the germline J gene. The chain employs TRBV5-1 and TRBJ2-5; D is ambiguous. The V gene lost 4 bases and the J gene lost 4 bases, with 17 bases spanning the gap. The CDR3 contains 15 residues. Germline CDR1 SGHRS, CDR2 YFSETQ. The CDR3 bases that were read are TGCGCCAGCAGCCCCTCCGGCGGCTCCGGAGAGACC. Amino acids: CASSPSGGSGET. The full CDR3 protein reads CASSPSGGSGETQYF.

Points on this clone: The read finishes 3 residues shy of the CDR3 end, and the germline J gene is used to complete it. This chain joins TRBV27 and TRBJ1-2; possible D gene TRBD1, 5 bases. The CDR3 has 14 amino acids. V was shortened by 8 bases and J by 2 bases, with 15 bases between the two germline ends. The germline V gene encodes CDR1 MNHEY and CDR2 SMNVEV (reference sequence). The CDR3 sequence is CASSPSQGNYGYTF. The CDR3 DNA, read in part, is TGTGCCAGCTCCCCTTCCCAGGGAAACTATGGC.

Remarks on this clone: The read stops 3 residues short of the end of the CDR3; the missing end is completed from the germline J gene. Other DNA variants within this sample encode the same CDR3. The chain is built from TRBV7-8 and TRBJ1-3; D is unresolved. The germline V gene encodes CDR1 SGHVS and CDR2 FQNEAQ. The CDR3 runs to 16 residues. Trimming pared 5 bases from V and 0 bases from J, leaving 14 bases between. The CDR3 reads CASSPRGPDSGNTIYF. The CDR3 bases that were read are TGTGCCAGCAGCCCTCGAGGTCCCGACTCTGGAAACACC. Combining the CDR3 with reference TRBV7-8 and TRBJ1-3 gives the whole variable domain GAGVSQSPRYKVAKRGQDVALRCDPISGHVSLFWYQQALGQGPEFLTYFQNEAQLDKSGLPSDRFFAERPEGSVSTLKIQRTQQEDSAVYLCASSPRGPDSGNTIYFGEGSWLTVV.

As for this clone: The read halts 3 residues ahead of the CDR3 end, with the missing end drawn from the germline J gene. The chain combines TRBV5-4 with TRBJ2-7; 10 bases fit TRBD1. CDR1 is SGHNT and CDR2 is YYREEE in the germline V gene (reference sequence). CDR3 length: 15 amino acids. Trimming removed 4 bases from V and 1 base from J; junction bases left unmatched: 5. CDR3 region: CASSHPGQGSYEQYF. The DNA read from the CDR3 is TGTGCCAGCAGCCATCCGGGACAGGGGTCCTACGAG.

About this clone itself: Coverage ceases 3 residues before the CDR3 finishes, and the germline J gene fills in the end. The rearrangement links TRBV4-1 to TRBJ2-5, with 9 bases fitting TRBD2. The CDR3 is made up of 17 amino acids. Germline CDR1 MGHRA, CDR2 YSYEKL. J lost 4 bases, V lost 4 bases, and 13 bases had no gene match. The CDR3 sequence: CASSPSSGGPGRETQYF. The CDR3 DNA, read in part, is TGCGCCAGCAGCCCCTCAAGCGGGGGGCCCGGAAGAGAGACC.

A word on this clone: The read is 3 residues too short to cover the CDR3 end, so that end is filled in from the germline J gene. The chain carries TRBV12-3 or TRBV12-4 and TRBJ2-7; 9 nucleotides match TRBD1. The CDR3 is 16 amino acids. Trimming cost V 6 bases and J 4 bases; bases outside gene matches: 13. The CDR3 region is CASSRDSRTGVYEQYF. The part of the CDR3 DNA that was read is TGTGCCAGCAGCCGGGATTCTCGGACAGGGGTGTACGAG.

As concerns this clone: The read ends 3 residues early relative to the CDR3; the germline J gene fills the gap. The chain links TRBV11-2 to TRBJ2-7, with 9 bases identical to TRBD1. Germline V gene sequence: CDR1 SGHAT, CDR2 FQNNGV. The CDR3 totals 13 residues. The junction had 2 bases not matched to a gene; V was cut back by 4 bases and J by 4 bases. The sequenced CDR3 bases are TGTGCCAGCAGCTCGGGACAGGGATACGAG. It specifies CASSSGQGYE. The CDR3 reads in full as CASSSGQGYEQYF.

As concerns this clone: The CDR3 extends 3 residues past the end of the read, so its final part is completed from the germline J gene. The rearrangement uses TRBV7-3 and TRBJ1-1, with 9 bases identical to TRBD1. With 3 bases clipped from V and 1 base from J, the junction kept 0 bases outside the gene matches. Germline V gene sequence: CDR1 SGHTA, CDR2 FQGTGA. CDR3 length: 14 amino acids. CDR3 bases read: TGTGCCAGCAGCTTGACAGGGGGGAACACTGAA. Amino acids: CASSLTGGNTE. The full CDR3 is CASSLTGGNTEAFF.

About this clone: The observed sequence ends 3 residues before the CDR3 terminus, with the missing tail filled in from the germline J gene. This chain links TRBV20-1 with TRBJ2-1; 8 bases line up with TRBD2. The CDR3 has 16 amino acids. The J segment lost 3 bases and the V segment lost 6 bases, leaving 13 bases of the junction unmatched. From germline, CDR1 is DFQATT and CDR2 SNEGSKA (reference sequence). The CDR3 loop reads CSAFAGGAVGYNEQFF. CDR3 DNA, as far as it was read: TGCAGTGCATTCGCCGGGGGGGCCGTAGGCTACAATGAG.

Points on this clone: The read falls 3 residues short of the CDR3 end, and the missing part is taken from the germline J gene. The chain has TRBV2 and TRBJ2-3; 8 positions match TRBD2. Germline V CDR1 and CDR2: SNHLY, FYNNEI. V was pared by 5 bases and J by 2 bases, with 6 bases of the junction left unmatched. The CDR3 runs 15 residues. CDR3 bases read: TGTGCCAGCAGTTTAGCGGGACTAAACACAGATACG. Its translation: CASSLAGLNTDT. The complete CDR3 sequence is CASSLAGLNTDTQYF.

Note on this clone: Sequencing ends 3 residues short of the CDR3 end; the germline J gene provides the rest. The rearrangement uses TRBV5-1 and TRBJ2-5; TRBD2 agrees at 12 bases. Trimming took 6 bases from V and 7 from J; bases not matched to a gene: 16. CDR1 is SGHRS and CDR2 is YFSETQ in the germline V gene. The CDR3 totals 17 residues. This CDR3 is CASTTQGLAGTGMTQYF. Incomplete CDR3 DNA: TGCGCCAGCACTACCCAAGGACTAGCGGGGACAGGGATGACC.

A remark on this clone: The read is 3 residues too short to cover the CDR3 end, so that end is filled in from the germline J gene. The gene calls are TRBV7-6 and TRBJ2-3; possible D gene TRBD2, 5 bases. Per the germline V gene, CDR1 is SGHVS and CDR2 is FNYEAQ. The CDR3 covers 14 residues. Incomplete CDR3 DNA: TGTGCCAGCAGCCCGACAAGGGTCCAGGAGGCG. It encodes CASSPTRVQEA. The full CDR3 sequence reads CASSPTRVQEAQYF. The entire variable domain, with the rest obtained from reference TRBV7-6 and TRBJ2-3, is as follows: GAGVSQSPRYKVTKRGQDVALRCDPISGHVSLYWYRQALGQGPEFLTYFNYEAQQDKSGLPNDRFSAERPEGSISTLTIQRTEQRDSAMYRCASSPTRVQEAQYFGPGTRLTVL.

Of note for this clone: The CDR3 is cut off 3 residues early in the read; its end comes from the germline J gene. The chain joins TRBV2 to TRBJ2-4, with D possibly matching TRBD2 (5 bases). The germline gives CDR1 SNHLY, CDR2 FYNNEI. This CDR3 is built from 15 residues. The CDR3 loop reads CASRNGLTSIYGQYF. The DNA read from the CDR3 is TGTGCCAGCAGGAACGGACTCACGTCCATATATGGT.

About this clone itself: The CDR3 end is not reached by the read, which stops 3 residues before it; the germline J gene fills it in. The rearrangement uses TRBV7-8 and TRBJ2-2, with 9 nucleotides matching TRBD1. CDR1 SGHVS and CDR2 FQNEAQ come from the germline V gene. CDR3 size: 13 residues. The DNA read from the CDR3 is TGTGCCAGCAGCTTAACAGGGGGCGAAAGG. This sequence encodes CASSLTGGER. The entire CDR3 protein is CASSLTGGERLFF.

With respect to this clone: The read falls 3 residues short of the CDR3 end, and the missing part is taken from the germline J gene. The V and J genes are TRBV6-2 or TRBV6-3 and TRBJ1-2, with 10 positions matching TRBD1. With 6 bases clipped from V and 5 bases from J, the junction kept 6 bases outside the gene matches. This CDR3 comprises 14 residues. Looked up from germline, CDR1 is MNHEY and CDR2 is SVGEGT. The part of the CDR3 DNA that was read is TGTGCCAGCAGAGGGACAGGGGAAAGATATGGC. Residues: CASRGTGERYG. The complete CDR3 protein is CASRGTGERYGYTF.

CDR3 in amino acids: CASSSGRVDGTEAFF. The sequenced part of the CDR3 DNA is TGTGCCAGCAGCTCAGGCAGGGTTGACGGCACTGAA. This chain joins TRBV7-2 and TRBJ1-1, with D perhaps matching TRBD1 (5 bases). The CDR3 is cut off 3 residues early in the read; its end comes from the germline J gene. The CDR3 length is 15 residues. The ends were cut back, 4 bases at V and 4 bases at J, with 16 bases in the middle. The V gene's germline CDR1 is SGHTA and CDR2 FQGNSA.

About this clone: The read gets to within 3 residues of the CDR3 end, and the germline J gene fills in the rest. The rearrangement joins TRBV7-3 to TRBJ1-5, with D maybe TRBD1 (6 bases). Germline lookup yields CDR1 SGHTA and CDR2 FQGTGA. The length of the CDR3 is 18 residues. V gave up 5 bases and J gave up 9 bases, with 29 bases separating them. The CDR3 loop is CASSTPAGHRTSFMPQHF. CDR3 DNA, as far as it was read: TGTGCCAGCAGCACCCCGGCGGGACATCGGACCTCGTTTATGCCC.

Concerning this clone: Read coverage stops 3 residues before the CDR3 terminus; the germline J gene supplies the remainder. The rearrangement links TRBV7-3 to TRBJ2-2; 11 bases fit TRBD2. The CDR3 runs 14 residues. J lost 5 bases, V lost 5 bases, and 1 base had no gene match. Germline lookup yields CDR1 SGHTA and CDR2 FQGTGA. Partial CDR3 DNA: TGTGCCAGCAGCCCTAGCGGGGGGACCGGGGAG. Its protein product is CASSPSGGTGE. Given in full, the CDR3 is CASSPSGGTGELFF.